This T cell receptor beta chain appears in the sequencing data of a study of CD8+ T cells in alopecia areata. Findings and caveats of the study: Having just one nonresponder leaves the connection between baseline CD8+ expansion and response unresolved. Many of the expanded lesional clones endured in scalp and blood while on tofacitinib.

Reverse transcribed after extraction, RNA yielded cDNA as the sequencing template. Assay used: immunoSEQ multiplex PCR; TCRdb lists only in-frame clones, some missing. The sample has about 110,000 clones, 50% to 75% seen once. The treatment is: oral pan-JAK inhibitor, 5-10 mg twice daily. Germline assignment: CDR1 SEHNR and CDR2 FQNEAQ (reference sequence). The CDR3 sequence is 12 residues long. V trimming: 5 bases; J trimming: 4 bases; junction bases outside the gene matches: 1. To note about this clone: Its antigen remains unknown.

The chain recombines TRBV7-9 with TRBJ1-2; 7 nucleotides align to TRBD1. The sequences come from CD8+ T cells sorted from blood, collected at week 24, from a patient treated with tofacitinib. The TCR was taken from a human donor with alopecia areata. The CDR3 DNA reads as TGTGCCAGCAGCGGGGACAGCTATGGCTACACCTTC. Translating it yields CASSGDSYGYTF.